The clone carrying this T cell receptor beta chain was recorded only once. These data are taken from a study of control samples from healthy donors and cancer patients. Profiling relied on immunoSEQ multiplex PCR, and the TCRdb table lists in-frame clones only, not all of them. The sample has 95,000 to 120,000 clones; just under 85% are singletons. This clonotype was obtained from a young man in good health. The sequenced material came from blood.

The CDR3 loop is CASSLGPEMEQYF. In nucleotides, the CDR3 is TGTGCCAGCAGCTTGGGGCCGGAGATGGAGCAGTACTTC. The chain recombines TRBV5-6 with TRBJ2-7; D remains unclear. Trimming removed 0 bases at V and 7 bases at J, with 11 bases between. The CDR3 length is 13 residues. The germline CDR1 and CDR2 sequences are SGHDT and YYEEEE.